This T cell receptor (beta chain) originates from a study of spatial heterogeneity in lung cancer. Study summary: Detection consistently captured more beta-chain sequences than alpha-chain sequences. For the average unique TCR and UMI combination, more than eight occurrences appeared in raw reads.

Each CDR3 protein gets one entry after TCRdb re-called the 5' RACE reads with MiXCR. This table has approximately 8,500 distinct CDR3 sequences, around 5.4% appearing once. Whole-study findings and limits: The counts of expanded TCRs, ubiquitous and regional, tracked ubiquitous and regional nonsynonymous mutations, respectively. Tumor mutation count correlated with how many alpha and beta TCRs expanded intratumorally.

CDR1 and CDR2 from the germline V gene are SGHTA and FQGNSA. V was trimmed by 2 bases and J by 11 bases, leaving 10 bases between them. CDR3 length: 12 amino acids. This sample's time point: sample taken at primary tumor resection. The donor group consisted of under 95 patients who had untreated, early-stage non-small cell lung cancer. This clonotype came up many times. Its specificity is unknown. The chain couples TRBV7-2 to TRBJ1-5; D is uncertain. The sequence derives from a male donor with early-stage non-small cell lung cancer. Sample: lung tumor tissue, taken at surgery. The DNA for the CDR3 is TGTGCCAGCAGCTTACATCAAAGGACCCAGCATTTT. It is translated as CASSLHQRTQHF.